This T cell receptor beta chain was obtained from a study of shared clonotypes between healthy human individuals. It was across several immunoSEQ plates that each subset's genomic DNA was evenly split. The repertoire was sequenced with immunoSEQ multiplex PCR; TCRdb's copy has only in-frame clones and lacks some. The sample contains roughly 2.1 million clones, 85% to 95% of which appear only once. This CDR3 has 14 residues. Deletions cut 8 bases from V and 2 bases from J, with 16 bases between. Germline CDR1 reads SGHVS; CDR2 reads FNYEAQ. Points from the study as a whole: Clonotype sharing among donors, it was expected, would be affected by sequencing depth. Naive subsets generally exceeded memory subsets in estimated richness.

Naive CD8 cells lacked CD45RO and underwent positive selection for CCR7, leaving out terminally differentiated effector memory CD45RA+ cells. Recent acute infections and vaccinations were absent in the healthy HIV-negative adult donors. Details on this clone: Its antigen remains unidentified.

The rearrangement links TRBV7-6 to TRBJ2-7; TRBD2 might be the D (5 bases). The origin of this receptor is a man aged 18-30 years in good health. Some clones in this sample may be carry-over from other donors' samples. Sequenced material: naive CD8+ T cells from PBMCs. Here the CDR3 reads CASAPRENPYEQYF. CDR3 coding DNA: TGTGCCAGCGCTCCGAGGGAGAATCCCTACGAGCAGTACTTC.